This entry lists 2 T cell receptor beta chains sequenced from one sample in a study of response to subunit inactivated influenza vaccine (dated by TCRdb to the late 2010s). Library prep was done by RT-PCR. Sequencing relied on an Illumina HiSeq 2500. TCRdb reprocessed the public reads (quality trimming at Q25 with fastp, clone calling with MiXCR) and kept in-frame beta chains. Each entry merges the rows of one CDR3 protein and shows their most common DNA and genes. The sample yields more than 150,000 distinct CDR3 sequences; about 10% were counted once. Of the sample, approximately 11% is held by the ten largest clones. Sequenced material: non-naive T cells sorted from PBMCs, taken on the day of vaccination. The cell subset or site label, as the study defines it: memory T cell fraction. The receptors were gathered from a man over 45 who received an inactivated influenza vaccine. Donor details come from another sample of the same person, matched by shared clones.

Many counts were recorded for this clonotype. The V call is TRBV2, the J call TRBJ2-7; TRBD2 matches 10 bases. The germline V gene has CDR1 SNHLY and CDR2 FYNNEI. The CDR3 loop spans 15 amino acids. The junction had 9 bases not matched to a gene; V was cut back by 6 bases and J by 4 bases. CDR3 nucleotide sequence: TGTGCCAGCAGGCGGAGCGGGAGGGCCGGATACGAGCAGTACTTC. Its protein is CASRRSGRAGYEQYF. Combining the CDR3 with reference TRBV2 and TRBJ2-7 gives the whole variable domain EPEVTQTPSHQVTQMGQEVILRCVPISNHLYFYWYRQILGQKVEFLVSFYNNEISEKSEIFDDQFSVERPDGSNFTLKIRSTKLEDSAMYFCASRRSGRAGYEQYFGPGTRLTVT.

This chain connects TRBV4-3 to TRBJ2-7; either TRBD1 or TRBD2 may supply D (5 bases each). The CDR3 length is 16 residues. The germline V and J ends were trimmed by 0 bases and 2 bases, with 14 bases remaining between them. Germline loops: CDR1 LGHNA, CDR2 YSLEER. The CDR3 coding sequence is TGCGCCAGCAGCCAAGACCGTCGGGACGGTGCCTACGAGCAGTACTTC. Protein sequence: CASSQDRRDGAYEQYF.